This T cell receptor beta chain is from a study of cytomegalovirus exposure and HLA in healthy donors (dated by TCRdb to between 2016 and 2019). About the investigation overall: According to a later analysis, the approximately 120 validation repertoires were produced on the same platform as the roughly 720 repertoires of the first cohort. The study aimed to test whether signatures of past pathogen exposure could be identified by cataloging public T cell receptors. In addition to the first cohort of several hundred subjects, a separate validation cohort of 120 different subjects was used. To predict cytomegalovirus infection status, the study combined high-throughput TCR immunosequencing, statistical association of individual TCRs with disease status, and machine learning. General study outcomes and caveats: Of the cluster scores, approximately 95% were above 0 in a later analysis, which found that TCRs clustered in the first cohort also tended to co-occur in the 120 validation repertoires. All 120 or so repertoires were used to score co-occurrence in the validation cohort in a later analysis, because that analysis had no HLA typing for the cohort. In vitro tests confirmed that a few of the cytomegalovirus-associated TCR beta chains recognize cytomegalovirus antigens. In the study, 164 TCR beta chains were listed as associated with cytomegalovirus. In both the original and validation cohorts, the classifier was reported to diagnose cytomegalovirus status with high specificity and sensitivity. Across donors, most TCR sequences were observed very rarely, whereas some public TCRs were present in many individuals. It was suggested by the authors that the approach could potentially be generalized to other disease states and immunological phenotypes.

The germline V gene encodes CDR1 SGHRS and CDR2 YFSETQ. The junction shows trimming of 1 base on V and 4 bases on J, plus 11 bases between the germline ends. The CDR3 covers 15 residues, taking in both the cysteine and the phenylalanine. Just the 45-base CDR3 DNA is kept, in frame starting at base 1. Comment on this clone: The specificity of this receptor is unknown. It has no much larger one-base neighbor in the sample; base qualities were not kept.

Libraries were prepared through the immunoSEQ multiplex PCR assay. In the original analysis: To diagnose cytomegalovirus status from the catalog of TCR beta chain sequences, a statistical classification framework was built. Not all clones reach the TCRdb copy of this immuneACCESS table, which keeps in-frame sequences only. Checked studies attribute under half of the gap to unresolved V genes and leave the rest unexplained. D and trimming come from the DNA, and the V and J calls and clone size come from that table. The sample yields some 320,000 clones; roughly 90% were counted once. The ten biggest clones cover 1.2% of the sample. Donors formed part of the validation cohort, which comprised 120 subjects and was distinct from the first cohort of 666 subjects.

Recombination connected TRBV5-1 to TRBJ2-2; the D gene is unclear. Source material: PBMCs. The TCR originated in a woman younger than 45 in good health and CMV-seropositive. The DNA sequence is as follows: TGCGCCAGCAGCTTGCCCCCCGGCAGCACCGGGGAGCTGTTTTTT. It is translated as CASSLPPGSTGELFF.